A single sample is the source of the 14 T cell receptor beta chains below, sequenced in a study of T cells in women clearing cervical HPV infection. Measured with immunoSEQ multiplex PCR; TCRdb has only the in-frame clones, and not every one. In total, the table holds 48,000 or so clones. Source material: blood buffy coat. The source of these receptors is a woman between 18 and 75 years old with a cervical HPV16 infection that either progressed to CIN3+ or cleared (not recorded which).

As concerns this clone: The read is 3 residues too short to cover the CDR3 end, so that end is filled in from the germline J gene. The chain combines TRBV4-2 with TRBJ2-4, with 15 nucleotides matching TRBD2. The trim removed 4 bases at V and 0 bases at J, leaving 4 bases unmatched. The CDR3 totals 18 residues. Germline V gene lookup returns CDR1 LGHNA and CDR2 YNFKEQ. This CDR3 is CASSPGLAGGPAKNIQYF. The sequenced part of the CDR3 DNA is TGTGCCAGCAGCCCGGGACTAGCGGGGGGTCCAGCCAAAAACATT.

With respect to this clone: The read terminates 3 residues before the CDR3 end, so the remaining end is supplied by the germline J gene. V is TRBV20-1 and J is TRBJ2-5; D is possibly TRBD1 (6 bases). V shed 0 bases and J shed 5 bases, with 22 bases lying between them. In germline, CDR1 is DFQATT, CDR2 SNEGSKA (reference sequence). The CDR3 length is 17 residues. CDR3 DNA (partial): TGCAGTGCTAGAGATTTCGGGGCAGGGGCTGCGGTGGAGACC. Translating it yields CSARDFGAGAAVET. The whole CDR3 is CSARDFGAGAAVETQYF.

Comment on this clone: The read falls 3 residues short of the CDR3 end, and the missing part is taken from the germline J gene. The rearrangement uses TRBV5-1 and TRBJ2-7; 7 nucleotides line up with TRBD1. The CDR3 totals 15 residues. Looked up from germline, CDR1 is SGHRS and CDR2 is YFSETQ. The V gene end was trimmed by 0 bases and the J gene end by 2 bases; junction bases not matched to a gene: 5. The CDR3 spells CASSLGTGQTYEQYF. CDR3 DNA, as far as it was read: TGCGCCAGCAGCTTGGGTACGGGACAGACCTACGAG.

To note about this clone: The read comes to an end 3 residues before the CDR3 does, leaving the germline J gene to fill in the end. V and J are TRBV5-1 and TRBJ1-1; 8 bases agree with TRBD1. The junction had 9 bases not matched to a gene; V was cut back by 4 bases and J by 7 bases. The V gene's germline CDR1 is SGHRS and CDR2 YFSETQ. The CDR3 has 14 amino acids. The CDR3 bases that were read are TGCGCCAGCAGCCCCTCCGACAGGGGTGGTGAA. Translating gives CASSPSDRGGE. In full, the CDR3 reads CASSPSDRGGEAFF.

This chain's CDR3 is CASSLDPGDEQYF. CDR3 DNA (partial): TGCGCCAGCAGCTTGGACCCGGGGGACGAG. The V call is TRBV5-1, the J call TRBJ2-7; D may be TRBD2 (6 bases). The read terminates 3 residues before the CDR3 end, so the remaining end is supplied by the germline J gene. The germline CDR1 and CDR2 sequences are SGHRS and YFSETQ. Trimming took off 0 bases at V and 5 bases at J, with 9 bases between the two ends. The CDR3 contains 13 residues. The full variable domain, its missing parts supplied by reference TRBV5-1 and TRBJ2-7, is KAGVTQTPRYLIKTRGQQVTLSCSPISGHRSVSWYQQTPGQGLQFLFEYFSETQRNKGNFPGRFSGRQFSNSRSEMNVSTLELGDSALYLCASSLDPGDEQYFGPGTRLTVT.

Notes on this clone: The read ends 3 residues early relative to the CDR3; the germline J gene fills the gap. The V call is TRBV20-1, the J call TRBJ2-5; 8 bases fit TRBD1. The CDR3 consists of 14 residues. The trim removed 5 bases at V and 0 bases at J, leaving 5 bases unmatched. CDR1 DFQATT and CDR2 SNEGSKA come from the germline V gene (reference sequence). CDR3 loop: CSAFSDRDQETQYF. Partial CDR3 DNA: TGCAGTGCTTTCTCGGACAGGGACCAAGAGACC.

A note on this clone: The CDR3 end is not reached by the read, which stops 3 residues before it; the germline J gene fills it in. This chain uses TRBV7-6 with TRBJ2-1; no definite D call. Germline V gene sequence: CDR1 SGHVS, CDR2 FNYEAQ. CDR3 size: 13 residues. The V end was cut by 2 bases, the J end by 3 bases, with 5 bases between. The CDR3: CASSLNSYNEQFF. CDR3 DNA, as far as it was read: TGTGCCAGCAGCTTAAACAGCTACAATGAG.

Remarks on this clone: The read ends 3 residues shy of where the CDR3 ends; the end is completed using the germline J gene. The chain recombines TRBV6-4 with TRBJ1-6, with 9 bases lining up with TRBD1. CDR3 size: 14 residues. The V segment lost 8 bases and the J segment 10 bases; nucleotides outside the gene matches: 9. The germline gives CDR1 MRHNA, CDR2 SNTAGT. The part of the CDR3 DNA that was read is TGTGCCAGCGGCGAACAGGGGGCTGGGTCACCC. Amino acid sequence: CASGEQGAGSP. The complete CDR3 protein is CASGEQGAGSPLHF.

In regard to this clone: The CDR3 end is not reached by the read, which stops 3 residues before it; the germline J gene fills it in. The chain couples TRBV7-6 to TRBJ1-6; D unresolved. CDR1 and CDR2 from the germline V gene are SGHVS and FNYEAQ. Trimming cost V 1 base and J 7 bases, with 11 bases left between them. This CDR3 is built from 15 residues. CDR3 bases read: TGTGCCAGCAGCTTAGGGGCGCGGGCCAATTCACCC. It translates to CASSLGARANSP. The complete CDR3 sequence is CASSLGARANSPLHF.

A word on this clone: The read gets to within 3 residues of the CDR3 end, and the germline J gene fills in the rest. The chain employs TRBV7-7 and TRBJ2-3, with 7 bases aligning to TRBD2. This CDR3 spans 16 amino acids. With 1 base clipped from V and 3 bases from J, the junction kept 7 bases outside the gene matches. Per the germline V gene, CDR1 is SSHAT and CDR2 is FNYEAQ (reference sequence). CDR3 DNA, as far as it was read: TGTGCCAGCAGCTTAGACGCCGGGGGGACGACAGATACG. Encoded protein: CASSLDAGGTTDT. The whole CDR3 protein is CASSLDAGGTTDTQYF.

Concerning this clone: The read is 3 residues too short to cover the CDR3 end, so that end is filled in from the germline J gene. This chain uses TRBV7-9 with TRBJ1-2; 10 nucleotides match TRBD1. Per germline, CDR1 SEHNR and CDR2 FQNEAQ (reference sequence). The CDR3 is 13 amino acids. The sequenced part of the CDR3 DNA is TGTGCCAGCAGCTCGCTGACAGGGGGCGGC. Its protein product is CASSSLTGGG. The entire CDR3 protein reads CASSSLTGGGYTF.

In the case of this clone: The CDR3 end lies 3 residues beyond the end of the read and is filled in from the germline J gene. The chain recombines TRBV28 with TRBJ1-2, with 7 nucleotides matching TRBD1. Per germline, CDR1 MDHEN and CDR2 SYDVKM. CDR3 length: 12 residues. Partial CDR3 DNA: TGTGCCAGCAGTTTAGGAGGGGGCGGC. Its translation: CASSLGGGG. The full CDR3 reads CASSLGGGGYTF.

Note on this clone: The read terminates 3 residues before the CDR3 end, so the remaining end is supplied by the germline J gene. The V call is TRBV10-3, the J call TRBJ2-6; D may be TRBD1 (6 bases). CDR1 and CDR2 from the germline V gene are ENHRY and SYGVKD. There are 15 residues in the CDR3. Trimming took 6 bases from V and 0 from J, leaving 9 bases between them. The chain's CDR3 is CAIRDSSSGANVLTF. The covered CDR3 bases are TGTGCCATCAGGGACAGTAGCTCTGGGGCCAACGTC.

The CDR3 region is CASRGTNYNEQFF. The covered CDR3 bases are TGTGCCAGCAGAGGGACTAACTACAATGAG. The J gene is TRBJ2-1, the V gene TRBV2; 7 positions agree with TRBD2. The CDR3 is cut off 3 residues early in the read; its end comes from the germline J gene. V lost 6 bases and J lost 3; bases outside the gene matches: 2. This CDR3 has 13 amino acids. Per germline, CDR1 SNHLY and CDR2 FYNNEI.